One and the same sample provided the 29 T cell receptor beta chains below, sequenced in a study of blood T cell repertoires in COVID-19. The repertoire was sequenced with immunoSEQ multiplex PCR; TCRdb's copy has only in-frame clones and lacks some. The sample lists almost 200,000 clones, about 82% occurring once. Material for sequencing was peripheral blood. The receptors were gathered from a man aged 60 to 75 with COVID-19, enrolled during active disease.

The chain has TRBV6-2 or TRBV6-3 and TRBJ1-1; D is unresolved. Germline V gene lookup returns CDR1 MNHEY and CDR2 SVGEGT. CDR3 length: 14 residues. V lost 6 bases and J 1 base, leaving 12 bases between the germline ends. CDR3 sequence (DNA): TGTGCCAGCAGCCGACTTACCGGGAACACTGAAGCTTTCTTT. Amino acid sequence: CASSRLTGNTEAFF.

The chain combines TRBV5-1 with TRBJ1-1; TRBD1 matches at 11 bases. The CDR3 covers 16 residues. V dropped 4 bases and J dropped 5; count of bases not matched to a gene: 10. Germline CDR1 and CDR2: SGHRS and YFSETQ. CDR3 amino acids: CASSVLKGQGATEAFF. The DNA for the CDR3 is TGCGCCAGCAGCGTTTTAAAAGGACAGGGGGCGACTGAAGCTTTCTTT. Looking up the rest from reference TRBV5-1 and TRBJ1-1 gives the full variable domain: KAGVTQTPRYLIKTRGQQVTLSCSPISGHRSVSWYQQTPGQGLQFLFEYFSETQRNKGNFPGRFSGRQFSNSRSEMNVSTLELGDSALYLCASSVLKGQGATEAFFGQGTRLTVV.

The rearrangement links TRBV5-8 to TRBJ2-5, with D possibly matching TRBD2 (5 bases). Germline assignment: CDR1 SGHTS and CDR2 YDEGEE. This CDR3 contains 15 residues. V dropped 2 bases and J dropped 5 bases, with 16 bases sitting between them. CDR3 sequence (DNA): TGTGCCAGCAGCTTAGGCCGGGGTAGGATGGAGACCCAGTACTTC. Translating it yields CASSLGRGRMETQYF.

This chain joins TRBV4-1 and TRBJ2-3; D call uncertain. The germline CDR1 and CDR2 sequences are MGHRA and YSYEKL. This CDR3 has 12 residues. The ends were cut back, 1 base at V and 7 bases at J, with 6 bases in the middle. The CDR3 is CASSQVANTQYF. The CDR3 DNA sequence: TGCGCCAGCAGCCAAGTAGCAAATACGCAGTATTTT.

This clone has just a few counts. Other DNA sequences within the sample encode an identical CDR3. CDR3: CASSQGREHSPLHF. In nucleotides, the CDR3 is TGTGCCAGCAGCCAAGGGAGAGAACATTCACCCCTCCACTTT. This chain uses TRBV14 with TRBJ1-6; D is ambiguous. From germline, CDR1 is SGHDN and CDR2 FVKESK. Trimming removed 1 base from V and 8 bases from J, with 9 bases in between. The CDR3 covers 14 residues.

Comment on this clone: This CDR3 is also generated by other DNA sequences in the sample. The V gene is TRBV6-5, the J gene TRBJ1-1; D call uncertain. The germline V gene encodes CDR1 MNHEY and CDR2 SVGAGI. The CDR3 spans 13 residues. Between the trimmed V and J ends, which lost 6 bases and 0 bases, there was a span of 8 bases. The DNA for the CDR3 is TGTGCCAGCAGCTCATACTTGAACACTGAAGCTTTCTTT. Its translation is CASSSYLNTEAFF.

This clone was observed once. The CDR3 DNA sequence: TGTGCCAGCAGCTTAGGTCCGGAGAAATACAATGAGCAGTTCTTC. Protein product: CASSLGPEKYNEQFF. This chain connects TRBV7-3 to TRBJ2-1, with D uncertain. CDR3 length: 15 amino acids. The V end lost 2 bases, the J end lost 4 bases, and 12 bases lay between the germline ends. Germline lookup yields CDR1 SGHTA and CDR2 FQGTGA.

In DNA form, the CDR3 reads TGTGCCAGCAGCTTAAAAGGGGCGGACTCTGGAAACACCATATATTTT. Protein product: CASSLKGADSGNTIYF. The chain joins TRBV7-2 to TRBJ1-3, with TRBD1 as a possible D gene (5 bases). The germline gives CDR1 SGHTA, CDR2 FQGNSA. This CDR3 spans 16 amino acids. V was trimmed by 2 bases and J by 0 bases, leaving 11 bases between them.

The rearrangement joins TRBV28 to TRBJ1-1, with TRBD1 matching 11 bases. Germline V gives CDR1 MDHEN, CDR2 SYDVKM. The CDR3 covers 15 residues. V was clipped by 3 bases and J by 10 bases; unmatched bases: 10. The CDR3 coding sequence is TGTGCCAGCAGTTTTCCCCAGGGGACAGGGGGAGGAGCTTTCTTT. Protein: CASSFPQGTGGGAFF.

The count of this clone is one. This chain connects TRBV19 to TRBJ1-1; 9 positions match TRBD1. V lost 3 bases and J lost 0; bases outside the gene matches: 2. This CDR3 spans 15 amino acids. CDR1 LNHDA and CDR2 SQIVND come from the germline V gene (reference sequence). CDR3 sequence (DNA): TGTGCCAGTAGTATGGGGGACAGGGTGAACACTGAAGCTTTCTTT. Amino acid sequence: CASSMGDRVNTEAFF. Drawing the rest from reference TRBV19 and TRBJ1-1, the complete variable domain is DGGITQSPKYLFRKEGQNVTLSCEQNLNHDAMYWYRQDPGQGLRLIYYSQIVNDFQKGDIAEGYSVSREKKESFPLTVTSAQKNPTAFYLCASSMGDRVNTEAFFGQGTRLTVV.

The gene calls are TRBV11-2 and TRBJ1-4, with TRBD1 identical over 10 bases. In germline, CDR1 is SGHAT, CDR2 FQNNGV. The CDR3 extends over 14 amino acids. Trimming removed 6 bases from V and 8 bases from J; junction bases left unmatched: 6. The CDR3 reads CASRRQGAREKLFF. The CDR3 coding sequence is TGTGCCAGCAGGCGACAGGGGGCGAGGGAAAAACTGTTTTTT. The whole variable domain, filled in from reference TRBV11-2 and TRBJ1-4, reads EAGVAQSPRYKIIEKRQSVAFWCNPISGHATLYWYQQILGQGPKLLIQFQNNGVVDDSQLPKDRFSAERLKGVDSTLKIQPAKLEDSAVYLCASRRQGAREKLFFGSGTQLSVL.

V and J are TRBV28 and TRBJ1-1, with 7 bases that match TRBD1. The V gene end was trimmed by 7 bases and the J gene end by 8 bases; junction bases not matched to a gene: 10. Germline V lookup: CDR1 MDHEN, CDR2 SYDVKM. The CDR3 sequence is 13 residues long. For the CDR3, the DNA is TGTGCCAGCATGCGCTCTGGGGGACAGGAAGCTTTCTTT. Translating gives CASMRSGGQEAFF.

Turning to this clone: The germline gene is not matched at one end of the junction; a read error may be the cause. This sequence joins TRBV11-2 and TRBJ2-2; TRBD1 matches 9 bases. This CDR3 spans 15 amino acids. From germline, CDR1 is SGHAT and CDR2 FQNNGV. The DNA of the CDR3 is TGTGCCAGCAGCCTCGACAGGGGGACCACCCGGGAGCTGTTTTTT. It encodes CASSLDRGTTRELFF.

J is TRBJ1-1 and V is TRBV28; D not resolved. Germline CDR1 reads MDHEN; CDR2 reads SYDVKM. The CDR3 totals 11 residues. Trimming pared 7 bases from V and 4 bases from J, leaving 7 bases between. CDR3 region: CASTLITEAFF. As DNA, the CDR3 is TGTGCCAGCACCCTAATCACTGAAGCTTTCTTT.

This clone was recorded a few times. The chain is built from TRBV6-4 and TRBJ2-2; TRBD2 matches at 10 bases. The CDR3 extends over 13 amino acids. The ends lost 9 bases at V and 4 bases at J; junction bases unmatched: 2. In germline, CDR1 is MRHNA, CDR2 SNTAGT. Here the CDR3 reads CASSGRSTGELFF. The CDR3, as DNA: TGTGCCAGTAGCGGGAGGAGCACCGGGGAGCTGTTTTTT.

CDR3 loop: CASSQASGTLQKLFF. In nucleotides, the CDR3 is TGTGCCAGCAGCCAAGCTTCAGGTACCCTCCAAAAACTGTTTTTT. The chain carries TRBV3-1 (or the pseudogene TRBV3-2) and TRBJ1-4; D uncertain. V was trimmed by 1 base and J by 9 bases, leaving 15 bases between them. This CDR3 spans 15 amino acids. Germline values: CDR1 LGHDT, CDR2 YNNKEL (reference sequence).

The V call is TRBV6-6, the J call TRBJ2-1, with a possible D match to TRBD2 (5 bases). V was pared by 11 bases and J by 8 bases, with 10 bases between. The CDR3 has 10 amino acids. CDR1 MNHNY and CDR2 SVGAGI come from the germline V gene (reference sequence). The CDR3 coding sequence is TGTGCCTCTCTCGGGGATGAGCAGTTCTTC. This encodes CASLGDEQFF.

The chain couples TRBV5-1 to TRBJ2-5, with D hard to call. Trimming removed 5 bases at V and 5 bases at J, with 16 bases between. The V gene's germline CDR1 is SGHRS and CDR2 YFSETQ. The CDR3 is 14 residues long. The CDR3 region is CASSSYSAKETQYF. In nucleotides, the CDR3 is TGCGCCAGCAGTTCGTACAGTGCTAAGGAGACCCAGTACTTC.

The CDR3 DNA follows: TGTGCCAGCAGTTTACAGGGCCTTGACAATCAGCCCCAGCATTTT. Protein: CASSLQGLDNQPQHF. This chain uses TRBV28 with TRBJ1-5; possible D gene TRBD1, 5 bases. There are 15 residues in the CDR3. The V end was cut by 2 bases, the J end by 3 bases, with 11 bases between. The germline V gene has CDR1 MDHEN and CDR2 SYDVKM.

The CDR3 reads CASSPSRGSETQYF. Written as DNA, the CDR3 is TGTGCCAGCAGCCCCTCTCGGGGTTCGGAGACCCAGTACTTC. The chain has TRBV9 and TRBJ2-5; TRBD2 is a possible D gene (5 bases). Germline V CDR1 and CDR2: SGDLS, YYNGEE. V lost 4 bases and J lost 5, with 15 bases in between. This CDR3 is built from 14 residues.

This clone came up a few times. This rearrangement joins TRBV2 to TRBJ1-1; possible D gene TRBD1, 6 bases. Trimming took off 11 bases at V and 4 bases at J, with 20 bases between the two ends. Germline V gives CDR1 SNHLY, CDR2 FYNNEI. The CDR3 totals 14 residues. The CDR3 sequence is CALQGGRGGTEAFF. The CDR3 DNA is TGTGCCTTACAGGGTGGACGCGGGGGCACTGAAGCTTTCTTT.

The CDR3 sequence is CASSLNPTGGIYEQYF. The CDR3 DNA reads as TGTGCCAGCAGTTTAAACCCGACAGGGGGTATATACGAGCAGTACTTC. The V and J genes are TRBV27 and TRBJ2-7; 9 bases align to TRBD1. The CDR3 covers 16 residues. V shed 2 bases, J shed 4 bases, and the junction held 9 bases outside the gene matches. Germline V lookup: CDR1 MNHEY, CDR2 SMNVEV (reference sequence).

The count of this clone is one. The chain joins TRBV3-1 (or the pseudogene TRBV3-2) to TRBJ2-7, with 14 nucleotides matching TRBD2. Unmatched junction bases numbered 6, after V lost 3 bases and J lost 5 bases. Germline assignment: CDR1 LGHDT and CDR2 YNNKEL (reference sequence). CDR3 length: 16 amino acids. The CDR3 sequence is CASSQGLAGVTHEQYF. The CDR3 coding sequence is TGTGCCAGCAGCCAGGGACTAGCGGGAGTAACCCACGAGCAGTACTTC.

The CDR3 spells CASSLRGGYTF. CDR3 coding DNA: TGTGCCAGCAGCTTAAGGGGTGGCTACACCTTC. The chain carries TRBV7-2 and TRBJ1-2; D possibly corresponds to TRBD1 (5 bases). The CDR3 consists of 11 residues. V gave up 2 bases and J gave up 7 bases, with 5 bases separating them. Germline-derived CDR1 and CDR2 are SGHTA and FQGNSA.

The CDR3 DNA reads TGTGCCTGGAGTGTACGGTTGGGAGGGCAGCCCCAGCATTTT. It specifies CAWSVRLGGQPQHF. The rearrangement joins TRBV30 to TRBJ1-5; no clear D. The CDR3 length is 14 residues. In germline, CDR1 is GTSNPN, CDR2 SVGIG (reference sequence). V was cut by 0 bases and J by 7 bases, with 13 bases left in between.

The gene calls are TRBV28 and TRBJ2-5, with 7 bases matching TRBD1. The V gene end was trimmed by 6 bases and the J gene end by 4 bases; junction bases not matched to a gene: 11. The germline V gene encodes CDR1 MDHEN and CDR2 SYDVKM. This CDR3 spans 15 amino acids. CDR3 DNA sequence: TGTGCCAGCAGCGTCATGGGACAGATAGGAGAGACCCAGTACTTC. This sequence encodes CASSVMGQIGETQYF.

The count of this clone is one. CDR3 DNA: TGTGCCAGCAGGCAGGGACAGAACTATGGCTACACCTTC. Translated: CASRQGQNYGYTF. The J gene is TRBJ1-2, the V gene TRBV12-3 or TRBV12-4; 7 nucleotides match TRBD1. The CDR3 consists of 13 residues. Trimming cost V 6 bases and J 2 bases; bases outside gene matches: 3.

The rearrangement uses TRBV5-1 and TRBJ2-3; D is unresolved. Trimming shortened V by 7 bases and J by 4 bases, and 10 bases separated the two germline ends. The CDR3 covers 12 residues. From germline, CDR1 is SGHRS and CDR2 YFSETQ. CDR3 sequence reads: CASAIEADTQYF. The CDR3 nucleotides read TGCGCCAGCGCTATCGAGGCAGATACGCAGTATTTT.

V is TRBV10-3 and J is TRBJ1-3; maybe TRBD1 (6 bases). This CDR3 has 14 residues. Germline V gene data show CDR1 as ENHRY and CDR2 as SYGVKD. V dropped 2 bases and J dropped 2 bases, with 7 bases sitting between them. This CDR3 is CAISEGTPGNTIYF. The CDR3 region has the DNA TGTGCCATCAGTGAGGGGACACCTGGAAACACCATATATTTT.